This paragraph reports one T cell receptor beta chain. No antigen is known for it. Assay: immunoSEQ multiplex PCR; the TCRdb copy retains only in-frame clones and omits some. Of around 84,000 clones listed, about 90% are singletons. The CDR3 has 14 residues. The germline V gene has CDR1 MDHEN and CDR2 SYDVKM. V was clipped by 7 bases and J by 8 bases, with 18 bases between them. The data stem from a study of identifying expanded T cells in peripheral blood. No infections or other immune events were documented during collection. Points from the study as a whole: Technical replicates showed about 1.1 changed clones; about 2 weeks approximately 15; four weeks 19.

The specimen was blood. The V and J genes are TRBV28 and TRBJ2-4; the D gene is possibly TRBD1 (6 bases). The TCR originated in a person aged 18 to 70 in good health. Written as DNA, the CDR3 is TGTGCCAGCACCCAAGGGGGAGAGGGGGACATTCAGTACTTC. It specifies CASTQGGEGDIQYF.